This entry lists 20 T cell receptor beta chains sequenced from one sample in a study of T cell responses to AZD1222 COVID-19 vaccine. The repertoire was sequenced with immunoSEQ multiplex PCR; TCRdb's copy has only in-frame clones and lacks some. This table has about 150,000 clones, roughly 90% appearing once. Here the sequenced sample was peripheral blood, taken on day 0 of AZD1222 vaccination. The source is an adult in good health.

The CDR3 loop is CASSLSSIGDTQYF. In DNA, the CDR3 is TGTGCCAGCAGCTTATCTAGTATCGGAGATACGCAGTATTTT. The rearrangement joins TRBV7-8 to TRBJ2-3, with D unclear. The CDR3 extends over 14 amino acids. Trimming removed 2 bases at V and 5 bases at J, with 11 bases between. CDR1 is SGHVS, CDR2 FQNEAQ, per germline.

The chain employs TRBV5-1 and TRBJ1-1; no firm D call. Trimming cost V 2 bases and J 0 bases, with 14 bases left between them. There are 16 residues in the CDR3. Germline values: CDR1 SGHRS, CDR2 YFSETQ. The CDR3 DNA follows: TGCGCCAGCAGCTTACGGGCGGACCTAATGAACACTGAAGCTTTCTTT. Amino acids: CASSLRADLMNTEAFF.

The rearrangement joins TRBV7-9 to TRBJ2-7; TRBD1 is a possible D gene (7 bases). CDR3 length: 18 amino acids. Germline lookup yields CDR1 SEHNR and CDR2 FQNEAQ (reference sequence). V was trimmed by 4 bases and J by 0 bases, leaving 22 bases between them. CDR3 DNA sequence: TGTGCCAGCAGCTCTAGCGATCCGGGACAGTACCCCTCCTACGAGCAGTACTTC. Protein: CASSSSDPGQYPSYEQYF.

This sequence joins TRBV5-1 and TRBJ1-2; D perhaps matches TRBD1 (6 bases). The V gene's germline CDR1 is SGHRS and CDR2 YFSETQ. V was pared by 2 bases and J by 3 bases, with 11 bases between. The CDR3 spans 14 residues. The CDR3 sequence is CASSFLQGDYGYTF. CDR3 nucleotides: TGCGCCAGCAGCTTCCTACAGGGTGACTATGGCTACACCTTC.

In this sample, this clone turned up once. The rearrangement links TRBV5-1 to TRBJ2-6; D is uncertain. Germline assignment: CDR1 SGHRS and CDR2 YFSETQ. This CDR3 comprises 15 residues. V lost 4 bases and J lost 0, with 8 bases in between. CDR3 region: CASSSRTSGANVLTF. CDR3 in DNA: TGCGCCAGCAGCAGTCGCACCTCTGGGGCCAACGTCCTGACTTTC.

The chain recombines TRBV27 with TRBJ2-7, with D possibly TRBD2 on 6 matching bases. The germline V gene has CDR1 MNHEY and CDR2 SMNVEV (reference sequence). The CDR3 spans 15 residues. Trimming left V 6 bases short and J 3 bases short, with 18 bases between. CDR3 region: CASRPDRDSYYEQYF. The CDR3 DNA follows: TGTGCCAGCAGACCGGACCGGGACTCCTACTACGAGCAGTACTTC.

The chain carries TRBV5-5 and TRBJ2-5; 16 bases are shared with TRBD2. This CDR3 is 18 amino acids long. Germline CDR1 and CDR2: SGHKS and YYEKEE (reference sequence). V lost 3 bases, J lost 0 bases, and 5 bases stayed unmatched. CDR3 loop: CASSSPGLAGGYQETQYF. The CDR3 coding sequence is TGTGCCAGCAGCTCGCCGGGACTAGCGGGGGGGTACCAAGAGACCCAGTACTTC.

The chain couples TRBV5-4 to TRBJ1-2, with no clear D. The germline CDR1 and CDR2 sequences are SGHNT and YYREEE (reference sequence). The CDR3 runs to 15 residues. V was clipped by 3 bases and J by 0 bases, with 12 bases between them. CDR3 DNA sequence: TGTGCCAGCAGCTCTCCCCGGGCAGCTAACTATGGCTACACCTTC. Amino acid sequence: CASSSPRAANYGYTF.

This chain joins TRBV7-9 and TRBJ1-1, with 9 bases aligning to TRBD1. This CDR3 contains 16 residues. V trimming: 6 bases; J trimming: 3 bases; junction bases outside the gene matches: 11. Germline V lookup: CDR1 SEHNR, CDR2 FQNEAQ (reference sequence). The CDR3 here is CASRHPRDRVDTEAFF. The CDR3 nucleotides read TGTGCCAGCAGGCATCCCCGGGACAGGGTAGACACTGAAGCTTTCTTT.

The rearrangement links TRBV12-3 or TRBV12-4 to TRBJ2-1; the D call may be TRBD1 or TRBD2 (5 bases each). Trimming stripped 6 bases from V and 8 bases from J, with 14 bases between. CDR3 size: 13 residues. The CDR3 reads CASRQAVGDEQFF. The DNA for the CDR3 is TGTGCCAGCAGACAAGCCGTGGGGGATGAGCAGTTCTTC.

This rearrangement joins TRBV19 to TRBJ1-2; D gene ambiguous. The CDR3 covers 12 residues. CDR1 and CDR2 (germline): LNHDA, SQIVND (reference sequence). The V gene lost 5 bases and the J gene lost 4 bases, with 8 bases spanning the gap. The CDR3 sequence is CASSVAPYGYTF. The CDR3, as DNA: TGTGCCAGTAGTGTTGCCCCCTATGGCTACACCTTC.

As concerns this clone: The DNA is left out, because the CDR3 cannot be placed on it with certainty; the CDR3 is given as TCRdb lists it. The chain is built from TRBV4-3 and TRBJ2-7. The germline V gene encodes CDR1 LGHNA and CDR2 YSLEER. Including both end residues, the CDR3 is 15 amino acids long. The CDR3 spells CASSQGSGPAYEQYF.

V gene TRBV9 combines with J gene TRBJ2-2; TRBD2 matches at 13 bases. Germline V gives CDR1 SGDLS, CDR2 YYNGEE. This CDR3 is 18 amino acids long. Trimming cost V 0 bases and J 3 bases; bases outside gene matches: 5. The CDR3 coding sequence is TGTGCCAGCAGCGTAGGGACTAGCGGGGGTTCGGACACCGGGGAGCTGTTTTTT. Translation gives CASSVGTSGGSDTGELFF.

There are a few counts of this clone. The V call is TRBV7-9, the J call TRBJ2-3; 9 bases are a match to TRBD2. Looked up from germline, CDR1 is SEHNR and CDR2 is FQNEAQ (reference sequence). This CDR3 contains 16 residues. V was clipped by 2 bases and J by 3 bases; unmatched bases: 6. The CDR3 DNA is TGTGCCAGCAGCTTAAGGTTGGCGGGGGGGACAGATACGCAGTATTTT. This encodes CASSLRLAGGTDTQYF.

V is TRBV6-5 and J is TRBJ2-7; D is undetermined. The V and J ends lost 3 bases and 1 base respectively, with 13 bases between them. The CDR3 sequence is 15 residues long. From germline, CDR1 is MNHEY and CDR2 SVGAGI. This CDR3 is CASSYTENRSYEQYF. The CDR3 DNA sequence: TGTGCCAGCAGTTATACAGAAAATAGATCCTACGAGCAGTACTTC.

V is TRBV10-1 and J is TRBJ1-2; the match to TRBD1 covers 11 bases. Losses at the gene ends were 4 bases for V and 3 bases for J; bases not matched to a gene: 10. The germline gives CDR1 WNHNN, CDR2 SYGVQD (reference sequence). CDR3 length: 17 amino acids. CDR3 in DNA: TGCGCCAGCAGTGTCCCGGAGGGGACAGGGGGGCACTATGGCTACACCTTC. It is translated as CASSVPEGTGGHYGYTF.

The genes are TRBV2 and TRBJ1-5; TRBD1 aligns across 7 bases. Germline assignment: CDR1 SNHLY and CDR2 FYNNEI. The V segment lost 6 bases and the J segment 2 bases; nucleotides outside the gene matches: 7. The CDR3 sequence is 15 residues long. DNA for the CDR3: TGTGCCAGCAGCCCACAGGGGATGGGCAATCAGCCCCAGCATTTT. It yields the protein CASSPQGMGNQPQHF.

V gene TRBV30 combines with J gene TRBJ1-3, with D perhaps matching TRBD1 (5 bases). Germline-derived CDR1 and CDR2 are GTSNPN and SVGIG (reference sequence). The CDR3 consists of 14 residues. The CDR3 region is CAGSRGATGNTIYF. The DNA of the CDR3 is TGTGCGGGGTCCCGAGGGGCAACTGGAAACACCATATATTTT.

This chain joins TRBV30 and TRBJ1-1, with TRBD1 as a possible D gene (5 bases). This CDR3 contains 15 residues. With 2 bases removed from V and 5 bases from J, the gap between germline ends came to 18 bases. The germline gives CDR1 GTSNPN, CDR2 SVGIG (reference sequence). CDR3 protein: CAWSRLWGMRTEAFF. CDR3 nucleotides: TGTGCCTGGAGTCGCCTTTGGGGGATGAGAACTGAAGCTTTCTTT.

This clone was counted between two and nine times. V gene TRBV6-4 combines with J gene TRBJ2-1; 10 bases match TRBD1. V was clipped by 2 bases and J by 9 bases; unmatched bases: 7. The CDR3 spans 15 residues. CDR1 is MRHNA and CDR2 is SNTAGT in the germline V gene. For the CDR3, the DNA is TGTGCCAGCAGTGACCGACAGGGGGCTGTAACTGAGCAGTTCTTC. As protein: CASSDRQGAVTEQFF.